Given below is one TCR beta chain in context. Its antigen is as yet unknown. Per the germline V gene, CDR1 is SGHTA and CDR2 is FQGTGA. The V end was cut by 4 bases, the J end by 4 bases, with 13 bases between. This CDR3 is built from 14 residues. Criteria for exclusion of patients were uncontrolled infection, other autoimmune disease, pregnancy or lactation. This entry is derived from a study of T cells in Graves' hyperthyroidism and ophthalmopathy. Amplification of TCR beta CDR3 regions was performed using RNA transcripts as template. Initially, a first-round RT-PCR of the TCR CDR3 employed the HTBI primer set. TCRdb used MiXCR to reprocess the multiplex PCR reads, holding one entry per CDR3 protein. The table has some 250,000 distinct CDR3 sequences, 13% to 15% seen once. Study-level results: Separating ophthalmopathy from stable hyperthyroidism was achieved by a 13 V-J model.

What was sequenced was blood. The chain links TRBV7-3 to TRBJ1-1; a weak D match, TRBD1 (6 bases). This TCR came from a woman between 50 and 59 years old with Graves' hyperthyroidism that later progressed to Graves' ophthalmopathy. CDR3 amino acids: CASSSTTGFTEAFF. CDR3 DNA sequence: TGTGCCAGCAGCTCTACGACAGGCTTCACTGAAGCTTTCTTT.